This T cell receptor beta chain was recovered during a study of blood T cell repertoires in COVID-19. As for the study in general: The study drew acute and convalescent COVID-19 samples from the United States, Italy and Spain. Sample material is recorded as cDNA or gDNA derived from T cells, B-cell-depleted T cells, or PBMCs.

Per the germline V gene, CDR1 is SEHNR and CDR2 is FQNEAQ (reference sequence). The CDR3 length is 16 residues. Trimming took 4 bases from V and 0 from J; bases not matched to a gene: 4. Original methodology: Nucleated cell counts were estimated from reference gene primer amplification. The data were produced by immunoSEQ multiplex PCR, yet TCRdb's version contains in-frame clones alone and is incomplete. The DNA was the basis for D and trimming; V, J and clone size are from that table. Among about 78,000 clones, over 75% were seen once, and the ten largest hold around 0.8%. This sequence originates from an elderly woman with acute or convalescent COVID-19. The sequenced material came from peripheral blood. This chain joins TRBV7-9 and TRBJ2-7, with 12 nucleotides matching TRBD1. CDR3 sequence: CASSSGTGGPSYEQYF. The CDR3 DNA sequence: TGTGCCAGCAGCTCCGGGACAGGGGGCCCCTCCTACGAGCAGTACTTC.